The 19 T cell receptor beta chains presented below share a single source sample, sequenced in a study of cytomegalovirus exposure and HLA in healthy donors. Primers: 60 Vbeta forward and 13 Jbeta reverse. Libraries were prepared by immunoSEQ multiplex PCR; TCRdb keeps only in-frame clonotypes and omits some of them. The table has 140,000 to 150,000 clones, approximately 68% seen once. Material for sequencing was PBMCs. The receptors derive from a man aged 35 to 55 in good health and CMV-seronegative.

The chain joins TRBV29-1 to TRBJ2-3, with 15 bases fitting TRBD2. The CDR3 loop spans 15 amino acids. V trimming: 6 bases; J trimming: 2 bases; junction bases outside the gene matches: 3. Germline-derived CDR1 and CDR2 are SQVTM and ANQGSEA. CDR3 loop: CSVGTSGGPTDTQYF. The CDR3 DNA reads TGCAGCGTGGGGACTAGCGGGGGGCCCACAGATACGCAGTATTTT.

This chain uses TRBV10-2 with TRBJ1-2; 7 bases fit TRBD1. V was pared by 8 bases and J by 8 bases, with 11 bases of the junction left unmatched. CDR1 WSHSY and CDR2 SAAADI come from the germline V gene. The CDR3 is 13 amino acids. The DNA for the CDR3 is TGCGCCAGCCAAAACGACAGGGCTGGGGGCTACACCTTC. This codes for CASQNDRAGGYTF.

The CDR3 protein is CASSISPGSTGELFF. For the CDR3, the DNA is TGTGCCAGTAGTATCTCACCCGGGAGCACCGGGGAGCTGTTTTTT. The J gene is TRBJ2-2, the V gene TRBV19, with TRBD2 as a possible D gene (6 bases). In germline, CDR1 is LNHDA, CDR2 SQIVND (reference sequence). The CDR3 spans 15 residues. V lost 3 bases, J lost 4 bases, and 12 bases lay in between.

A single count supports this clone. J is TRBJ2-7 and V is TRBV2, with D perhaps TRBD1 (6 bases). The V and J ends lost 4 bases and 7 bases respectively, with 23 bases between them. Germline assignment: CDR1 SNHLY and CDR2 FYNNEI. The CDR3 length is 16 residues. The CDR3 reads CASSVPLGAALGEQYF. DNA for the CDR3: TGTGCCAGCAGTGTCCCTTTGGGGGCTGCTCTCGGAGAGCAGTACTTC.

This chain uses TRBV7-8 with TRBJ2-7, with D hard to call. V lost 5 bases and J lost 2, with 19 bases in between. This CDR3 spans 16 amino acids. Germline CDR1 is SGHVS and CDR2 is FQNEAQ. The CDR3 DNA sequence: TGTGCCAGCAGCCTCAGGTTTTCCCTCAAGGCCTACGAGCAGTACTTC. Its translation is CASSLRFSLKAYEQYF.

This clone was detected only a few times. The V and J genes are TRBV4-1 and TRBJ1-3; tentative D call: TRBD1 (6 bases). This CDR3 has 16 residues. The germline CDR1 and CDR2 sequences are MGHRA and YSYEKL. Deletions cut 3 bases from V and 1 base from J, with 13 bases between. CDR3 DNA sequence: TGCGCCAGCAGCCAGGTTCGTGGACAGTCTGGAAACACCATATATTTT. Encoded protein: CASSQVRGQSGNTIYF.

The J gene is TRBJ1-2, the V gene TRBV7-9; D uncertain. Trimming pared 5 bases from V and 3 bases from J, leaving 10 bases between. Germline CDR1 and CDR2: SEHNR and FQNEAQ (reference sequence). The CDR3 is 13 residues long. CDR3 coding DNA: TGTGCCAGCAGCGAATCAGGATACTATGGCTACACCTTC. It is translated as CASSESGYYGYTF.

The gene calls are TRBV12-5 and TRBJ2-1; D might be TRBD1 (6 bases). Germline assignment: CDR1 LGHNT and CDR2 FRNRAP. Trimming took off 6 bases at V and 6 bases at J, with 12 bases between the two ends. The CDR3 consists of 13 residues. CDR3 DNA: TGTGCTAGTGGCCTGGACAGTCTCAATGAGCAGTTCTTC. Amino acids: CASGLDSLNEQFF.

The rearrangement uses TRBV28 and TRBJ1-2, with 8 bases aligning to TRBD1. After removal of 6 bases from V and 7 bases from J, the junction contained 22 bases not matched to a gene. The CDR3 length is 18 residues. The germline V gene encodes CDR1 MDHEN and CDR2 SYDVKM. CDR3 sequence (DNA): TGTGCCAGCAGAAATCACAGGGGGACACCGGCTCGAGGGGGTGGCTACACCTTC. This encodes CASRNHRGTPARGGGYTF.

The J gene is TRBJ2-5, the V gene TRBV5-1; the D gene is possibly TRBD2 (7 bases). The V gene's germline CDR1 is SGHRS and CDR2 YFSETQ. V was clipped by 7 bases and J by 5 bases, with 24 bases between them. The CDR3 loop spans 16 amino acids. The CDR3 nucleotides read TGCGCCAGCCAAACCCAAACCCTCAGGGGAGGGGAGACCCAGTACTTC. Amino acid sequence: CASQTQTLRGGETQYF.

The V gene is TRBV19, the J gene TRBJ1-1; the D gene is possibly TRBD1 (6 bases). This CDR3 comprises 17 residues. Between the trimmed V and J ends, which lost 3 bases and 0 bases, there was a span of 17 bases. Germline V gives CDR1 LNHDA, CDR2 SQIVND (reference sequence). CDR3 sequence (DNA): TGTGCCAGTAGTATGAATCTGGGGGACATCATGAACACTGAAGCTTTCTTT. The encoded protein is CASSMNLGDIMNTEAFF.

The V and J genes are TRBV5-6 and TRBJ1-2, with a possible D match to TRBD1 (6 bases). The CDR3 is 13 residues long. Trimming pared 4 bases from V and 3 bases from J, leaving 10 bases between. The V gene's germline CDR1 is SGHDT and CDR2 YYEEEE. Here the CDR3 DNA reads TGTGCCAGCAGCCTTGGGGGCGACTATGGCTACACCTTC. Its protein product is CASSLGGDYGYTF.

The chain combines TRBV18 with TRBJ2-5, with 11 bases lining up with TRBD2. This CDR3 region has 16 residues. V was pared by 2 bases and J by 4 bases, with 6 bases of the junction left unmatched. Germline CDR1 and CDR2: KGHSH and LQKENI. The CDR3 here is CASSPSGTSGGETQYF. For the CDR3, the DNA is TGTGCCAGCTCACCATCCGGGACTAGCGGAGGAGAGACCCAGTACTTC.

V gene TRBV9 combines with J gene TRBJ1-2; 8 nucleotides match TRBD1. CDR3 length: 15 amino acids. Germline CDR1 SGDLS, CDR2 YYNGEE. V lost 1 base and J lost 4; bases outside the gene matches: 6. The CDR3 loop reads CASSVTGGGGYGYTF. DNA of the CDR3: TGTGCCAGCAGCGTAACAGGGGGAGGTGGCTATGGCTACACCTTC. Based on the CDR3 plus reference TRBV9 and TRBJ1-2, the full variable domain is DSGVTQTPKHLITATGQRVTLRCSPRSGDLSVYWYQQSLDQGLQFLIQYYNGEERAKGNILERFSAQQFPDLHSELNLSSLELGDSALYFCASSVTGGGGYGYTFGSGTRLTVV.

The chain carries TRBV30 and TRBJ2-1; TRBD2 matches 7 bases. V was pared by 2 bases and J by 6 bases, with 13 bases of the junction left unmatched. Germline values: CDR1 GTSNPN, CDR2 SVGIG (reference sequence). CDR3 length: 16 residues. As DNA, the CDR3 is TGTGCCTGGAGTCCTCTTGCTAGCGGCTTTAGCAATGAGCAGTTCTTC. As protein: CAWSPLASGFSNEQFF.

The V gene is TRBV11-3, the J gene TRBJ2-5, with D possibly TRBD1 on 5 matching bases. V lost 8 bases and J lost 0, with 13 bases in between. In germline, CDR1 is SGHNT, CDR2 YENEEA. The CDR3 covers 14 residues. This CDR3 reads CASGPDSYQETQYF. The CDR3 coding sequence is TGTGCCAGCGGACCCGACAGCTACCAAGAGACCCAGTACTTC.

V usage is TRBV12-5 and J usage is TRBJ2-6, with 8 bases fitting TRBD1. Germline V gene lookup returns CDR1 LGHNT and CDR2 FRNRAP. CDR3 length: 18 residues. After removal of 6 bases from V and 2 bases from J, the junction contained 12 bases not matched to a gene. The CDR3 loop reads CASGGTGFEVAGANVLTF. CDR3 in DNA: TGTGCTAGTGGGGGGACAGGCTTTGAAGTAGCTGGGGCCAACGTCCTGACTTTC.

The chain is built from TRBV5-1 and TRBJ1-6; no definite D call. This CDR3 has 14 amino acids. The germline V gene has CDR1 SGHRS and CDR2 YFSETQ. The V end lost 3 bases, the J end lost 9 bases, and 13 bases lay between the germline ends. CDR3 DNA sequence: TGCGCCAGCAGCTCCGCGGAGGTGGGTTCACCCCTCCACTTT. As protein: CASSSAEVGSPLHF.

The chain employs TRBV7-2 and TRBJ2-5; 11 bases line up with TRBD2. Germline lookup yields CDR1 SGHTA and CDR2 FQGNSA. The V and J ends lost 5 bases and 2 bases, in that order; junction bases with no gene match: 4. This CDR3 spans 15 amino acids. The CDR3: CASSGIAGGQETQYF. As DNA, the CDR3 is TGTGCCAGCAGCGGGATAGCGGGGGGGCAAGAGACCCAGTACTTC.